This TCR beta chain appears in the sequencing data of a study of blood T cell repertoires in COVID-19. Clones were sequenced by immunoSEQ multiplex PCR, and TCRdb holds only the in-frame ones, with some missing. The table shows 250,000 or so clones, with approximately 90% occurring only once. The CDR3 consists of 15 residues. The V gene end was trimmed by 5 bases and the J gene end by 5 bases; junction bases not matched to a gene: 4. Germline V lookup: CDR1 LGHDT, CDR2 YNNKEL (reference sequence). V is TRBV3-1 (or the pseudogene TRBV3-2) and J is TRBJ2-1; TRBD2 aligns across 12 bases. Sequenced: peripheral blood. This clonotype originated in a man in his thirties or forties with COVID-19, enrolled during active disease. The CDR3 here is CASSSRLAGDNEQFF. CDR3 in DNA: TGTGCCAGCAGCTCCCGACTAGCGGGGGACAATGAGCAGTTCTTC.